Below are 8 T cell receptor beta chains sequenced from a single sample in a study of T cell responses to AZD1222 COVID-19 vaccine. Sequencing used immunoSEQ multiplex PCR; TCRdb keeps in-frame clones, though not all of them. The data hold some 180,000 clones, with just under 90% observed a single time. The sample in question was peripheral blood, obtained on day 0 of AZD1222 vaccination. The receptors shown here come from an adult in good health.

The chain couples TRBV6-2 or TRBV6-3 to TRBJ2-2; TRBD2 aligns across 8 bases. The length of the CDR3 is 14 residues. Losses at the gene ends were 6 bases for V and 6 bases for J; bases not matched to a gene: 6. Germline V lookup: CDR1 MNHEY, CDR2 SVGEGT. The CDR3 sequence is CASSSGLEAGELFF. For the CDR3, the DNA is TGTGCCAGCAGCTCGGGACTAGAAGCCGGGGAGCTGTTTTTT.

This chain connects TRBV5-8 to TRBJ1-2; D not resolved. Germline CDR1 is SGHTS and CDR2 is YDEGEE. The CDR3 length is 13 residues. The germline V and J ends were trimmed by 4 bases and 1 base, with 8 bases remaining between them. CDR3 region: CASSQDYNYGYTF. CDR3 nucleotide sequence: TGTGCCAGCAGCCAGGACTATAACTATGGCTACACCTTC.

The V and J genes are TRBV19 and TRBJ2-3, with TRBD1 matching over 7 bases. V lost 3 bases and J lost 0; bases outside the gene matches: 3. CDR3 length: 15 amino acids. The V gene's germline CDR1 is LNHDA and CDR2 SQIVND (reference sequence). CDR3 residues: CASSIKGASTDTQYF. The CDR3 bases are TGTGCCAGTAGTATTAAGGGGGCCAGCACAGATACGCAGTATTTT.

The genes are TRBV10-3 and TRBJ1-1, with D maybe TRBD1 (6 bases). This CDR3 spans 11 amino acids. Germline V CDR1 and CDR2: ENHRY, SYGVKD. Trimming took off 6 bases at V and 7 bases at J, with 9 bases between the two ends. The CDR3 loop is CAIREQGEAFF. The CDR3 nucleotides read TGTGCCATCAGGGAACAGGGTGAAGCTTTCTTT.

The rearrangement uses TRBV5-1 and TRBJ1-2; D might be TRBD1 (5 bases). Trimming took 0 bases from V and 1 from J, leaving 7 bases between them. Germline V gene data show CDR1 as SGHRS and CDR2 as YFSETQ. The CDR3 has 14 amino acids. This CDR3 is CASSLGQINYGYTF. CDR3 DNA: TGCGCCAGCAGCTTGGGACAGATTAACTATGGCTACACCTTC.

The chain couples TRBV10-3 to TRBJ2-7; a weak D match, TRBD1 (5 bases). The CDR3 covers 11 residues. V lost 11 bases to trimming and J lost 4 bases, with 12 bases between them. In germline, CDR1 is ENHRY, CDR2 SYGVKD. The CDR3 DNA is TGTGCCGCCACAGGCGAGTACGAGCAGTACTTC. It is translated as CAATGEYEQYF.

This chain uses TRBV27 with TRBJ2-5; the D gene is possibly TRBD2 (7 bases). V was cut by 3 bases and J by 5 bases, with 13 bases left in between. Germline CDR1 is MNHEY and CDR2 is SMNVEV (reference sequence). There are 14 residues in the CDR3. CDR3 protein: CASSFSGGQETQYF. CDR3 nucleotide sequence: TGTGCCAGCAGTTTTTCGGGGGGCCAGGAGACCCAGTACTTC.

V and J are TRBV6-1 and TRBJ1-2, with a tentative D call TRBD1 (5 bases). With 1 base removed from V and 9 bases from J, the gap between germline ends came to 12 bases. The CDR3 contains 13 residues. Germline V CDR1 and CDR2: MNHNS, SASEGT. The CDR3 region has the DNA TGTGCCAGCAGTGAAGGCGAGGGGACGCGCTACACCTTC. As protein: CASSEGEGTRYTF.